This is a list of T cell receptor beta chains from one sample in a study of ipilimumab plus nivolumab after autologous stem cell transplantation. TCRdb's copy holds only in-frame clones and misses some; the assay was immunoSEQ multiplex PCR. The top ten clones hold about a sixth of a sample with a few thousand clones, roughly 79% of them seen once. Sample: PBMCs, taken in a trial of ipilimumab plus nivolumab as post-transplant consolidation. These receptors all stem from a male donor with multiple myeloma. Both conserved end residues are part of each CDR3. The D gene is left open where the match is weak. Size values are once, few and many counts, or a class for expanded clones, and some rows have none.

TRBV6-5	TRBD2	TRBJ2-3	once	CASSWAAGVGAQYF	TGTGCCAGCAGTTGGGCGGCGGGGGTCGGTGCGCAGTATTTT
TRBV7-2	-	TRBJ2-5	few	CASSLAGTQYF	TGTGCCAGCAGCTTAGCAGGGACCCAGTACTTC
TRBV11-2	TRBD1	TRBJ1-4	-	CASSPRQGDPTNEKLFF	TGTGCCAGCAGCCCCCGACAGGGGGATCCAACTAATGAAAAACTGTTTTTT
TRBV7-2	TRBD1	TRBJ1-1	-	CATSRQGMNTEAFF	TGTGCCACCTCCCGACAGGGGATGAACACTGAAGCTTTCTTT
TRBV7-9	TRBD2	TRBJ2-7	few	CASSLGDGGGFRDEQYF	TGTGCCAGCAGCTTGGGCGACGGCGGGGGTTTCAGGGACGAGCAGTACTTC
TRBV9	-	TRBJ2-5	-	CASSPAGRPQETQYF	TGTGCCAGCAGCCCAGCAGGAAGACCCCAAGAGACCCAGTACTTC
TRBV7-9	TRBD1	TRBJ2-1	few	CASSRLRQGRSLFDNEQFF	TGTGCCAGCAGCCGCCTGAGACAGGGCCGTTCCCTCTTCGACAATGAGCAGTTCTTC
TRBV5-4	TRBD1	TRBJ1-4	-	CASSGTANEKLFF	TGTGCCAGCAGCGGGACAGCTAATGAAAAACTGTTTTTT
TRBV4-1	TRBD1	TRBJ1-2	once	CASYTLGQGFGGYTF	TGCGCCAGCTACACGCTGGGACAGGGTTTTGGTGGCTACACCTTC
TRBV7-9	TRBD1	TRBJ1-4	-	CASSLEGASKLFF	TGTGCCAGCAGCTTAGAGGGGGCCTCTAAACTGTTTTTT
TRBV28	-	TRBJ2-7	-	CASSYGGGYEQYF	TGTGCCAGCAGTTATGGGGGCGGGTACGAGCAGTACTTC
TRBV9	TRBD2	TRBJ2-2	few	CASSGTSGVPGELFF	TGTGCCAGCAGCGGAACTAGCGGGGTGCCCGGGGAGCTGTTTTTT
TRBV28	-	TRBJ1-4	-	CASNSQGQNEKLFF	TGTGCCAGCAATTCCCAGGGACAAAATGAAAAACTGTTTTTT
TRBV29-1	-	TRBJ1-2	-	CSVHRESYYGYTF	TGCAGCGTTCACAGGGAAAGTTACTATGGCTACACCTTC
TRBV10-3	-	TRBJ1-4	-	CAISDTQIEKLFF	TGTGCCATCAGTGATACTCAGATCGAAAAACTGTTTTTT
TRBV4-1	-	TRBJ2-7	-	CASSPLGINSYEQYF	TGCGCCAGCAGCCCCCTCGGCATAAACTCCTACGAGCAGTACTTC
TRBV14	-	TRBJ1-1	-	CASSPGGMNTEAFF	TGTGCCAGCAGCCCAGGAGGTATGAACACTGAAGCTTTCTTT
TRBV4-2	-	TRBJ1-1	-	CASSQEGIRLNTEAFF	TGTGCCAGCAGCCAAGAGGGCATCAGGCTGAACACTGAAGCTTTCTTT
TRBV18	-	TRBJ1-1	few	CASSPSEGFEAFF	TGTGCCAGCTCACCTTCGGAGGGCTTTGAAGCTTTCTTT
TRBV19	TRBD1	TRBJ2-3	-	CASGGQPSTDTQYF	TGTGCCAGTGGGGGACAGCCTAGCACAGATACGCAGTATTTT
TRBV11-2	-	TRBJ2-7	-	CASSQSYEQYF	TGTGCCAGCAGCCAAAGCTACGAGCAGTACTTC
TRBV29-1	-	TRBJ1-5	hyperexpanded	CSVEQDSNQPQHF	TGCAGCGTTGAACAGGATAGCAATCAGCCCCAGCATTTT
TRBV10-3	TRBD1	TRBJ2-2	-	CAIEGAPNTGELFF	TGTGCCATCGAGGGGGCCCCGAACACCGGGGAGCTGTTCTTT
TRBV7-9	-	TRBJ1-6	-	CASSKQRDSPLHF	TGTGCCAGCAGCAAACAGCGGGATTCACCCCTCCACTTT
TRBV4-1	TRBD1	TRBJ1-4	-	CASSRQGNRVDEKLFF	TGCGCCAGCAGTCGACAGGGAAATCGAGTTGATGAAAAACTGTTTTTT
TRBV7-3	-	TRBJ2-2	-	CASSDMGHLTGELFF	TGTGCCAGCAGCGACATGGGACACCTAACCGGGGAGCTGTTTTTT
TRBV7-9	TRBD1	TRBJ1-3	-	CASSWTGSGNTIYF	TGTGCCAGCAGTTGGACAGGGTCTGGAAACACCATATATTTT
TRBV5-4	-	TRBJ2-1	-	CASSPRPVWGADNEQFF	TGTGCCAGCAGCCCCCGACCGGTTTGGGGGGCAGACAATGAGCAGTTCTTC
TRBV5-6	-	TRBJ1-1	once	CASSLIDGDTEAFF	TGTGCCAGCAGCCTGATAGATGGAGACACTGAAGCTTTCTTT
TRBV18	-	TRBJ2-7	-	CASSSGQDYVEQYF	TGTGCCAGCTCATCGGGACAAGATTACGTGGAGCAGTACTTC
TRBV9	-	TRBJ1-2	-	CASSSEKDRGRYGYTF	TGTGCCAGCAGCTCCGAAAAGGATCGGGGGAGGTATGGCTACACCTTC
TRBV7-9	-	TRBJ1-2	-	CASSTRGGSNGYTF	TGTGCCAGCAGCACCAGAGGGGGATCTAACGGCTACACCTTC
TRBV30	TRBD2	TRBJ2-3	few	CAASLGSGGPHTDTQYF	TGTGCTGCCAGCCTGGGCAGCGGGGGGCCTCACACAGATACGCAGTATTTT
TRBV6-5	-	TRBJ1-5	-	CASSLAAINQPQHF	TGTGCCAGCAGTTTGGCAGCAATAAATCAGCCCCAGCATTTT
TRBV19	-	TRBJ1-6	-	CASTSHSSYNSPLHF	TGTGCCAGTACCTCCCATAGCTCCTATAATTCACCCCTCCACTTT
TRBV28	-	TRBJ2-2	-	CASSTPTGELFF	TGTGCCAGCAGCACACCCACCGGGGAGCTGTTTTTT
TRBV5-4	-	TRBJ1-3	-	CASSRRTELSGNTIYF	TGTGCCAGCAGCCGAAGGACGGAGCTGTCTGGAAACACCATATATTTT
TRBV7-9	TRBD1	TRBJ1-1	-	CASSPGTGEAFF	TGTGCCAGCAGCCCCGGGACAGGAGAAGCTTTCTTT
TRBV7-6	TRBD1	TRBJ1-6	-	CASSLGPGTGDNSPLHF	TGTGCCAGCAGCTTAGGCCCCGGGACAGGGGACAATTCACCCCTCCACTTT